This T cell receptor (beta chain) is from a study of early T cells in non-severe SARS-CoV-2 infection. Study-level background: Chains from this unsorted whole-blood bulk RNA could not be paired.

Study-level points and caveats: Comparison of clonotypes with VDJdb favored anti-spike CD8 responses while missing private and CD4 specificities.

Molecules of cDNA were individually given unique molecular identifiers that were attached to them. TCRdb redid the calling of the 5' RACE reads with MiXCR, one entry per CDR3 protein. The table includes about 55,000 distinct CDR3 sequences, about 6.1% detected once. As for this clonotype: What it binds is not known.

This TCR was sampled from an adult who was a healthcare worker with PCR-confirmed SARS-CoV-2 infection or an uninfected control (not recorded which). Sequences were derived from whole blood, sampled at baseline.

CDR3 DNA: TGTGCCATCAGTGACCCGGGACTAGTGACAGATACGCAGTATTTT. It yields the protein CAISDPGLVTDTQYF. The V gene is TRBV10-3, the J gene TRBJ2-3, with 8 positions matching TRBD2. From germline, CDR1 is ENHRY and CDR2 SYGVKD. This CDR3 is built from 15 residues. Losses at the gene ends were 3 bases for V and 3 bases for J; bases not matched to a gene: 5.